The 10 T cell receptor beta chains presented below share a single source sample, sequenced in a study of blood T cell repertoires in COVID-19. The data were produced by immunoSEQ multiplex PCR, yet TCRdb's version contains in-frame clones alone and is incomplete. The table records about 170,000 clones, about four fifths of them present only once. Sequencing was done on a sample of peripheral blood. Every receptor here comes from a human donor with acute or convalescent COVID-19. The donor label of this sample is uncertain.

As DNA, the CDR3 is TGTGCCAGCAGCCGTCAACAGGGTCTGGGCAATCAGCCCCAGCATTTT. Translating gives CASSRQQGLGNQPQHF. This chain joins TRBV27 and TRBJ1-5, with D possibly TRBD1 on 6 matching bases. The CDR3 is 16 amino acids. In germline, CDR1 is MNHEY, CDR2 SMNVEV (reference sequence). Trimming took 6 bases from V and 2 from J, leaving 17 bases between them.

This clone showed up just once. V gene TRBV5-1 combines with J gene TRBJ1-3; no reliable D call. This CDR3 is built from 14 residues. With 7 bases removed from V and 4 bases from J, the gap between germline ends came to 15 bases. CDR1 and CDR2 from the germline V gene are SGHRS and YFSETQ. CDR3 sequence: CASASAPGGNTIYF. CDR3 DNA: TGCGCCAGCGCCTCAGCTCCGGGGGGAAACACCATATATTTT.

CDR3 nucleotides: TGTGCCAGTAGGACTTTCGGCGCGGGGGGATCCCCCAATGAGCAGTTCTTC. Encoded protein: CASRTFGAGGSPNEQFF. This chain connects TRBV19 to TRBJ2-1; TRBD2 aligns across 8 bases. Per germline, CDR1 LNHDA and CDR2 SQIVND (reference sequence). Trimming cost V 6 bases and J 6 bases; bases outside gene matches: 16. The CDR3 runs to 17 residues.

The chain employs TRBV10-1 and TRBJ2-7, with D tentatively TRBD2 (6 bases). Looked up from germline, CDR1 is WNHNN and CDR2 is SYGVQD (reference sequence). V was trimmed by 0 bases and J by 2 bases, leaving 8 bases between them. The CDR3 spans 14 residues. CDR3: CASSESGGTYEQYF. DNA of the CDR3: TGCGCCAGCAGTGAGTCGGGGGGTACCTACGAGCAGTACTTC.

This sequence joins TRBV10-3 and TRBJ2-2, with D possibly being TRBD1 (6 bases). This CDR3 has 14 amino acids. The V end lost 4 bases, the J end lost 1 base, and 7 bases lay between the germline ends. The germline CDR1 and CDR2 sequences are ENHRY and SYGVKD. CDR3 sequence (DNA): TGTGCCATCAGTGTGGACAGGAACACCGGGGAGCTGTTTTTT. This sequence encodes CAISVDRNTGELFF.

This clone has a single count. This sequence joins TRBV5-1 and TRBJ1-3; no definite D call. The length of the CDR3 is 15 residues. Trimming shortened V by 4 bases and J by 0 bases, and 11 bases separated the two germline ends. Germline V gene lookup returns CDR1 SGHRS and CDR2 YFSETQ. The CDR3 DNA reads TGCGCCAGCAGCCCTGCACAATACTCTGGAAACACCATATATTTT. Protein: CASSPAQYSGNTIYF.

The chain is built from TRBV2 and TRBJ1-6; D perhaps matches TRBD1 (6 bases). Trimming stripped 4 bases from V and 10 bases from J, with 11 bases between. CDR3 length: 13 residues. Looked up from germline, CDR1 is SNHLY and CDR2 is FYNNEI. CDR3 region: CASSVDDRSPLHF. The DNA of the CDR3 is TGTGCCAGCAGTGTAGATGACAGGTCACCCCTCCACTTT.

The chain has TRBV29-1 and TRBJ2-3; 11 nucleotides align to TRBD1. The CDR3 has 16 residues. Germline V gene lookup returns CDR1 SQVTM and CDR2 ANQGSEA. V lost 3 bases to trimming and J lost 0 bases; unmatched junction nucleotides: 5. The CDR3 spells CSVDGQGAKSTDTQYF. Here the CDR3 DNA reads TGCAGCGTTGATGGACAGGGGGCAAAAAGCACAGATACGCAGTATTTT.

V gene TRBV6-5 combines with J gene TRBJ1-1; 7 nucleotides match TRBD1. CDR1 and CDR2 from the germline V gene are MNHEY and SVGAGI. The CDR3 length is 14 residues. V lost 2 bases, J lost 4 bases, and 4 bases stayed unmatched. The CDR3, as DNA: TGTGCCAGCAGTTACCAACAGGGGACCACTGAAGCTTTCTTT. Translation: CASSYQQGTTEAFF.

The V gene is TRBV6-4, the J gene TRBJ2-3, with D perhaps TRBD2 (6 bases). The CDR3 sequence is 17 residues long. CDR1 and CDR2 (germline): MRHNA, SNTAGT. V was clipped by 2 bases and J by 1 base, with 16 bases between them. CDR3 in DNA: TGTGCCAGCAGTGACGACTTCGGGAGCGGTGGCACAGATACGCAGTATTTT. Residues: CASSDDFGSGGTDTQYF.